This TCR beta chain was found in a study of CD8 T cells in Susac syndrome. Overall study context: Patients with Susac syndrome were therapy-naive, treated with corticosteroids, or treated with intravenous immunoglobulin alone when blood was collected.

Comments on this clonotype: Its antigen is undetermined. One junction end disagrees with the germline gene, perhaps due to a read error.

The CDR3 loop spans 12 amino acids. Whole-study findings and limits: The study conceded that its TCR sequencing and HLA analysis involved relatively few individuals.

The RNA, roughly 0.5 to 1 ug, was put through reverse transcription using random hexamers. The amplification used immunoSEQ multiplex PCR on TCR beta CDR3; it spanned 54 Vbeta and 13 Jbeta. TCRdb fed the immunoSEQ multiplex PCR reads into MiXCR, producing one record per CDR3 protein. The sample lists 160,000 or so distinct CDR3 sequences, approximately 96% occurring once. The diagnostic criteria for definite or probable disease, as recently defined, were met by the patients with Susac syndrome. The sample consisted of CD4+ T cells from PBMCs. The TCR comes from a human donor with Susac syndrome. The chain links TRBV12-3 or TRBV12-4 to TRBJ1-1; D not certain. CDR3 DNA sequence: TGTGCCAGCACTCTCCTGAACGCTGAAGCTTTCTTT. Translated: CASTLLNAEAFF.